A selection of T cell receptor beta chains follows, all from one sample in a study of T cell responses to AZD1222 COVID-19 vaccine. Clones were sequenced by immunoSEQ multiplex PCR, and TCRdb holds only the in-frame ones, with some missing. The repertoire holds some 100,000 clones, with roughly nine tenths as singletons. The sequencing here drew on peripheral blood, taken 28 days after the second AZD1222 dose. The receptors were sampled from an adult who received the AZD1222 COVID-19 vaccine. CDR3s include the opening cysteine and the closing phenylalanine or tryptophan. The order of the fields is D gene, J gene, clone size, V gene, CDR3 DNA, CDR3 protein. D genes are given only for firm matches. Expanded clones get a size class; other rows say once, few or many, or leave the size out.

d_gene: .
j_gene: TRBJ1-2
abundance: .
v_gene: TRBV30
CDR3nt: TGTGCCTGGAGGTGGGGGGTCTCGGGGGGCTACACCTTC
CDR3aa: CAWRWGVSGGYTF

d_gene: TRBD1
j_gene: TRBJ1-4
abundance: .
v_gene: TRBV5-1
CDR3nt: TGCGCCAGCAGCCGTGGGACAGGGAGTAATGAAAAACTGTTTTTT
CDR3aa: CASSRGTGSNEKLFF

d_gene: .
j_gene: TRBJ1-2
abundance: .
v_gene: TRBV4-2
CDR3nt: TGTGCCAGCAGCCAAGATCCCCAGGTCGGGTATGGCTACACCTTC
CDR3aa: CASSQDPQVGYGYTF

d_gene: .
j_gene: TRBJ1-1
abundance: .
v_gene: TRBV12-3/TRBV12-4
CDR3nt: TGTGCCAGCAGTTCGACGGTGAACACTGAAGCTTTCTTT
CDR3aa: CASSSTVNTEAFF

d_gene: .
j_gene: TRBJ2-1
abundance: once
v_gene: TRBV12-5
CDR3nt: TGTGCTGTTAGCGCGTACAATGAGCAGTTCTTC
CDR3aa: CAVSAYNEQFF

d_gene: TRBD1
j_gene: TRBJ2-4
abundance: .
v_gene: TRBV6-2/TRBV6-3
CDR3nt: TGTGCCAGCAGTTACTCCGGACAGGGTCTAGCCAAAAACATTCAGTACTTC
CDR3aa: CASSYSGQGLAKNIQYF

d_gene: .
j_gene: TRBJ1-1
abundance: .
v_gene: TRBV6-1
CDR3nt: TGTGCCAGCAGTGCCTTAGGGGTGGCAGGGATAACTGAAGCTTTCTTT
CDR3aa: CASSALGVAGITEAFF

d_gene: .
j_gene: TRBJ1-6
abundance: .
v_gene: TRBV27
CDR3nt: TGTGCCAGCAGTTTAAAACTCGGTCAGGCCAATTCACCCCTCCACTTT
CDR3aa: CASSLKLGQANSPLHF

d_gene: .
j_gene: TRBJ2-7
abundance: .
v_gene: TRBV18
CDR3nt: TGTGCCAGCTCACCACCCGGACAGCTCTCCTACGAGCAGTACTTC
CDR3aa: CASSPPGQLSYEQYF

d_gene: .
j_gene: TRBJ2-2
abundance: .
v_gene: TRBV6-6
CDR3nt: TGTGCCAGCAGTTACCTCGCGGGGGCCAACACCGGGGAGCTGTTTTTT
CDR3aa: CASSYLAGANTGELFF

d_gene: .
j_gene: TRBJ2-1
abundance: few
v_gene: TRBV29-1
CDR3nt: TGCAGCGCCACACAGACAGGAGAAATTTACAATGAGCAGTTCTTC
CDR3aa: CSATQTGEIYNEQFF

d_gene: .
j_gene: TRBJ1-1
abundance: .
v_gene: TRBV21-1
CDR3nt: TGTGCCAGCAGAGGGATTTTAGCTACACATCGCACTGAAGCTTTCTTT
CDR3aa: CASRGILATHRTEAFF

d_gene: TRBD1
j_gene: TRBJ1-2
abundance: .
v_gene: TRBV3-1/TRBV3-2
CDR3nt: TGTGCCAGCAGCCCAAGGGACAGGGGAGACTATGGCTACACCTTC
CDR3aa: CASSPRDRGDYGYTF

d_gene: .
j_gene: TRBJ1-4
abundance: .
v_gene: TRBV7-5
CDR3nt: TGTGCCAGAAGCTTAGAGGGCAGATATAATGAAAAACTGTTTTTT
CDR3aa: CARSLEGRYNEKLFF

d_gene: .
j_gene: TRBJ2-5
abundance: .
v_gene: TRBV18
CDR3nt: TGTGCCAGCTGGGGAAGCGGCGAGACCCAGTACTTC
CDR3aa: CASWGSGETQYF

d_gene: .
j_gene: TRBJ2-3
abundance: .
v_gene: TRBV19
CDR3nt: TGTGCCAGTTTGGACACCTGGGAGGCAGATACGCAGTATTTT
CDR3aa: CASLDTWEADTQYF

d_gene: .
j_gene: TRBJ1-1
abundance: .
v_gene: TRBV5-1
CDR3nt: TGCGCCAGCAGCTTGGCGGGGGCCGACTGGGCTTTCTTT
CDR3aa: CASSLAGADWAFF

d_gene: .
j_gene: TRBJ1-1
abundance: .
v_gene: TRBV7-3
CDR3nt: TGTGCCAGCAGCGGGAGGATGAACACTGAAGCTTTCTTT
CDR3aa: CASSGRMNTEAFF

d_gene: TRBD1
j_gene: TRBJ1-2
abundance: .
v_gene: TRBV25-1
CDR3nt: TGTGCCAGCAGTGAAGTCGCACCTAGGGACAGGGGGCCCTATGGCTACACCTTC
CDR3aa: CASSEVAPRDRGPYGYTF

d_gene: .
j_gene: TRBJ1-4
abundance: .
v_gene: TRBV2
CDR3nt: TGTGCCAGCAGTGAACAGGGGACTAATGAAAAACTGTTTTTT
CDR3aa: CASSEQGTNEKLFF

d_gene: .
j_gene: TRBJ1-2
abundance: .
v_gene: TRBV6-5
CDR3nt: TGTGCCAGCAGGACCGGGACTTCCTTTGGCTACACCTTC
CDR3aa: CASRTGTSFGYTF

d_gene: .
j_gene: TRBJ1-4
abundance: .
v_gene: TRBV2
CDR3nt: TGTGCCAGCAGAAGAATCGGCAACTGGGGGGAAGGACTGTTTTTT
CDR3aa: CASRRIGNWGEGLFF